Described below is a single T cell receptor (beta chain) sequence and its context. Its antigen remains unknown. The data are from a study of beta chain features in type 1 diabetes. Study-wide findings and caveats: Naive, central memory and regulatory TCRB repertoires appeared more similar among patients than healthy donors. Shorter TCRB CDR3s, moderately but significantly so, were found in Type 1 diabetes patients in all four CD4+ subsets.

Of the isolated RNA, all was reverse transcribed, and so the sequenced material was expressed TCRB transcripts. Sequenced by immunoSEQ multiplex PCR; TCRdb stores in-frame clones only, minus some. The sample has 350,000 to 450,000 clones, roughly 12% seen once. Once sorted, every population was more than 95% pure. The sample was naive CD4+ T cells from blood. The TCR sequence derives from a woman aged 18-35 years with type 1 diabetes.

The CDR3 DNA reads TGTGCCAGCAGCTATACTAGGTGGGAGACCCAGTACTTC. Protein: CASSYTRWETQYF. The genes are TRBV5-6 and TRBJ2-5, with D possibly TRBD2 on 5 matching bases. CDR1 and CDR2 from the germline V gene are SGHDT and YYEEEE. Trimming shortened V by 3 bases and J by 5 bases, and 11 bases separated the two germline ends. The CDR3 spans 13 residues. Looking up the rest from reference TRBV5-6 and TRBJ2-5 gives the full variable domain: DAGVTQSPTHLIKTRGQQVTLRCSPKSGHDTVSWYQQALGQGPQFIFQYYEEEERQRGNFPDRFSGHQFPNYSSELNVNALLLGDSALYLCASSYTRWETQYFGPGTRLLVL.